This paragraph covers one T cell receptor (beta chain) sequence. Trimming pared 0 bases from V and 1 base from J, leaving 4 bases between. The CDR3 runs to 15 residues. Germline CDR1 reads SEHNR; CDR2 reads FQNEAQ (reference sequence). This sample is part of a study of blood T cell repertoires in COVID-19. In the authors' workflow: Amplification of reference gene primers was used by the study to estimate nucleated cell counts. Sequencing was performed with immunoSEQ multiplex PCR; in TCRdb, only in-frame clones are kept and a portion is missing. V and J calls and clone size are copied from that table; D and trimming were computed from the DNA. The table has about 130,000 clones, approximately 80% seen once.

Source material: peripheral blood. The clonotype originates from a man aged 55 to 70 with acute or convalescent COVID-19. The rearrangement joins TRBV7-9 to TRBJ2-6; D gene unclear. This chain's CDR3 is CASSLAGSGANVLTF. CDR3 bases: TGTGCCAGCAGCTTAGCCGGGTCTGGGGCCAACGTCCTGACTTTC.